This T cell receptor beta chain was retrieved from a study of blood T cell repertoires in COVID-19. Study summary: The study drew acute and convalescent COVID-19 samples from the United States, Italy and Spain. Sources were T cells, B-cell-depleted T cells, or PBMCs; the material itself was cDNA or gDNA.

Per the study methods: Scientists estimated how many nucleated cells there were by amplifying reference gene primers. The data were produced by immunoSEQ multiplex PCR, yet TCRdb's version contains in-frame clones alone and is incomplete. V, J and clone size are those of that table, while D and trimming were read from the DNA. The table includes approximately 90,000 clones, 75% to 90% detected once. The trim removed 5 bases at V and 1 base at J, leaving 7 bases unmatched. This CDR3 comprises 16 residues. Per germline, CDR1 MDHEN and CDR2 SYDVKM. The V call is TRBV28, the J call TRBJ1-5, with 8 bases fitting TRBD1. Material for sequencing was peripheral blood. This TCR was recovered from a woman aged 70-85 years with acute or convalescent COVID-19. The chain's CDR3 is CASSMTGVISNQPQHF. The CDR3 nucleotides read TGTGCCAGCAGTATGACAGGGGTTATAAGCAATCAGCCCCAGCATTTT.